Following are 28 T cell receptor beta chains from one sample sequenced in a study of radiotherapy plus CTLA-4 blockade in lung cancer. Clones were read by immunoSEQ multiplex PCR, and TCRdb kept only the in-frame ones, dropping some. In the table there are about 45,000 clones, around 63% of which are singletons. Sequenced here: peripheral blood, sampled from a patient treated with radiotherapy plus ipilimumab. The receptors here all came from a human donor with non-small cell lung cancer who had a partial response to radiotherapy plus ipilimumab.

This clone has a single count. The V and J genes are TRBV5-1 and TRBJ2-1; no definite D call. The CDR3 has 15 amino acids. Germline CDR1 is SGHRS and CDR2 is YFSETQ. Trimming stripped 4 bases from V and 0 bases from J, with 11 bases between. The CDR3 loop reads CASSHDFSSYNEQFF. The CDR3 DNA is TGCGCCAGCAGCCATGACTTTAGCTCCTACAATGAGCAGTTCTTC.

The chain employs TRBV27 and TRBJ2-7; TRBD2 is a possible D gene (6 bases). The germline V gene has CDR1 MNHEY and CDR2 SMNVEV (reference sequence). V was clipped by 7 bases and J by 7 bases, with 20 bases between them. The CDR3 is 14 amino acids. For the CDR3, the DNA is TGTGCCAGCACCCCCGGGGGACCGGCAGGGGAGCAGTACTTC. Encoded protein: CASTPGGPAGEQYF.

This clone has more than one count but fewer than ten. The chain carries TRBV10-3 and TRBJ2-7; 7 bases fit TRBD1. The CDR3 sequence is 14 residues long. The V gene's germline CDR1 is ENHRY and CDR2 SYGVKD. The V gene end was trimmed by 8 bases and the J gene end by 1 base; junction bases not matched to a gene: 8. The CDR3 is CAIGRTGLSYEQYF. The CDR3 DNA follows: TGTGCCATCGGCCGGACAGGCCTTTCCTACGAGCAGTACTTC.

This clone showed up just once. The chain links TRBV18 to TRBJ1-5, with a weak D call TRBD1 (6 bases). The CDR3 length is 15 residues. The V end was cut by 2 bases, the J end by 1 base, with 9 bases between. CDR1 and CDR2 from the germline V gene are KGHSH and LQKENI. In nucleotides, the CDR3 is TGTGCCAGCTCACCAGGAGGACAGAGCAATCAGCCCCAGCATTTT. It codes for CASSPGGQSNQPQHF.

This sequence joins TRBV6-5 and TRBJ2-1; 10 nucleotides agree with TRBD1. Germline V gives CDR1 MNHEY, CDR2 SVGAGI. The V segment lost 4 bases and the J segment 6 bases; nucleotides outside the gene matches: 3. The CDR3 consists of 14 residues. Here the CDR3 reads CASSSGTGVNEQFF. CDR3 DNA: TGTGCCAGCAGTTCCGGGACAGGGGTCAATGAGCAGTTCTTC.

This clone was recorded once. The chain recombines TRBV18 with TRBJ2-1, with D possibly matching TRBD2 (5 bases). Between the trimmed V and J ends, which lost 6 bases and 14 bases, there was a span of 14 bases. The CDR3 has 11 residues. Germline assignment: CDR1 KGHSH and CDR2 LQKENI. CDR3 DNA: TGTGCCAGCTCTGGAGCGGAGAGGGAGTTCTTC. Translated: CASSGAEREFF. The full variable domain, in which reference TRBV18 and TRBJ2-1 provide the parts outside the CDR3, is NAGVMQNPRHLVRRRGQEARLRCSPMKGHSHVYWYRQLPEEGLKFMVYLQKENIIDESGMPKERFSAEFPKEGPSILRIQQVVRGDSAAYFCASSGAEREFFGPGTRLTVL.

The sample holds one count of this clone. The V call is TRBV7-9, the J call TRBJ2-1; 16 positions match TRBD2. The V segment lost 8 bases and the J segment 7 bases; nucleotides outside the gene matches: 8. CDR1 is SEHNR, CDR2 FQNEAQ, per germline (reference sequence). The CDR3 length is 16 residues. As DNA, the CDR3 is TGTGCCAGCGCTCTACCGGGACTAGCGGGAGGGAATGAGCAGTTCTTC. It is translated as CASALPGLAGGNEQFF.

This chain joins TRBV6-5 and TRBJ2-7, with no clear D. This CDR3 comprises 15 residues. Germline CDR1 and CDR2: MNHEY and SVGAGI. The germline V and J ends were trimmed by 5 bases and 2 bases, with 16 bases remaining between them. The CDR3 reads CASSPDASHPYEQYF. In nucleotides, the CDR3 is TGTGCCAGCAGTCCCGACGCTAGTCATCCCTACGAGCAGTACTTC.

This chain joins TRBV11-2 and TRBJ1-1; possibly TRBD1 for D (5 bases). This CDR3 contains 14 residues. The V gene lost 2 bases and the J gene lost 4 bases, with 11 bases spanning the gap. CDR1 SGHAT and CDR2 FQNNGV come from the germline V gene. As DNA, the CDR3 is TGTGCCAGCAGCTTAAGGCAGGGCGGCACTGAAGCTTTCTTT. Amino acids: CASSLRQGGTEAFF.

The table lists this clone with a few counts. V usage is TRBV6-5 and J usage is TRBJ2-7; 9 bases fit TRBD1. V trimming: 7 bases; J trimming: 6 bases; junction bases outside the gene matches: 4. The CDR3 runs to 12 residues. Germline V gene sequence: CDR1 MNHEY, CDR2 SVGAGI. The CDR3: CASIGQGTEQYF. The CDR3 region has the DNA TGTGCCAGCATTGGACAGGGGACCGAGCAGTACTTC.

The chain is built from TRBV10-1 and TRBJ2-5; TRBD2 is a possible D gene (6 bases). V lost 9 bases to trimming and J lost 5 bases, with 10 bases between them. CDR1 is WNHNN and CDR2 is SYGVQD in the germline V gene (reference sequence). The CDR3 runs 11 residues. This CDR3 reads CASGGSETQYF. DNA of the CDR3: TGCGCCAGTGGGGGGAGCGAGACCCAGTACTTC.

The CDR3 sequence is CAISEHSGSSTDTQYF. DNA for the CDR3: TGTGCCATCAGTGAACATAGCGGGTCTAGCACAGATACGCAGTATTTT. The chain is built from TRBV10-3 and TRBJ2-3; 7 nucleotides line up with TRBD2. The CDR3 sequence is 16 residues long. V was clipped by 3 bases and J by 0 bases; unmatched bases: 6. Germline CDR1 is ENHRY and CDR2 is SYGVKD.

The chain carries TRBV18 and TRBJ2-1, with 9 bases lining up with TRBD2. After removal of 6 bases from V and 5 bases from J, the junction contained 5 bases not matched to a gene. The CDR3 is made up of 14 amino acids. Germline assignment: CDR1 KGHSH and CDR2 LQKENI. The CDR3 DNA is TGTGCCAGCTCTTCCGCGGGAGGGCACAATGAGCAGTTCTTC. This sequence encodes CASSSAGGHNEQFF.

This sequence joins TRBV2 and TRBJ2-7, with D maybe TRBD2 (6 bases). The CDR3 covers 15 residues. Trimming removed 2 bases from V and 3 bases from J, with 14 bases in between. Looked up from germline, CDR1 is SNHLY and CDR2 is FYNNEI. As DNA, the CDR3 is TGTGCCAGCAGTGAACGGCGGGGATCTTTCTACGAGCAGTACTTC. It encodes CASSERRGSFYEQYF.

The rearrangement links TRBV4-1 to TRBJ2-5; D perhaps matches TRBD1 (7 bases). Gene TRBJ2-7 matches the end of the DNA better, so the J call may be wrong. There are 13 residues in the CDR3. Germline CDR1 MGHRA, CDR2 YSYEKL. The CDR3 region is CASRGGQSYEQYF. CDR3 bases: TGCGCCAGCAGGGGGGGACAGTCCTACGAGCAGTACTTC.

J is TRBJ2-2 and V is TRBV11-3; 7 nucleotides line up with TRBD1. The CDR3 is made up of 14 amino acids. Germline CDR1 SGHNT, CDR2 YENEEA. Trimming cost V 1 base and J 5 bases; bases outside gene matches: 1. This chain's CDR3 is CASSLGQGTGELFF. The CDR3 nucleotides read TGTGCCAGCAGCTTAGGACAGGGTACCGGGGAGCTGTTTTTT.

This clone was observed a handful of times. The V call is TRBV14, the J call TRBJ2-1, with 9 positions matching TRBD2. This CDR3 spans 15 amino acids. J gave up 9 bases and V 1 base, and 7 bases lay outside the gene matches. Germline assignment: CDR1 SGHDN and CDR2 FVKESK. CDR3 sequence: CASSQVAGGPSEQFF. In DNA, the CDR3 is TGTGCCAGCAGCCAAGTCGCGGGGGGGCCCAGTGAGCAGTTCTTC.

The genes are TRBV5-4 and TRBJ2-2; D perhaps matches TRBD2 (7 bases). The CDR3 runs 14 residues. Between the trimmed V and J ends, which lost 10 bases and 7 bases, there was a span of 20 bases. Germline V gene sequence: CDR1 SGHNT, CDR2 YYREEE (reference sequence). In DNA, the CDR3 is TGTGCCCTTTCTCGGGGGGCCAGAATCGGGGAGCTGTTTTTT. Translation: CALSRGARIGELFF.

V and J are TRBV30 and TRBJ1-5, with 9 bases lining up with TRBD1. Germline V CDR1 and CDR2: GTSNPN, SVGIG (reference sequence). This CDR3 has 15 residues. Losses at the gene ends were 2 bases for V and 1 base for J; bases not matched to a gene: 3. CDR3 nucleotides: TGTGCCTGGAGTTTGACAGGGGGGAGCAATCAGCCCCAGCATTTT. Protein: CAWSLTGGSNQPQHF.

The CDR3 nucleotides read TGTGCCACCAGCACCCGACAGGGAGAAGATGGCTACACCTTC. The encoded protein is CATSTRQGEDGYTF. The V gene is TRBV15, the J gene TRBJ1-2; TRBD1 agrees at 7 bases. This CDR3 contains 14 residues. CDR1 and CDR2 (germline): LNHNV, YYDKDF (reference sequence). The trim removed 4 bases at V and 6 bases at J, leaving 8 bases unmatched.

CDR3 region: CASSLLAQGMVKYF. The CDR3 DNA reads TGTGCCAGCAGCTTATTGGCCCAGGGGATGGTTAAGTATTTT. The chain carries TRBV7-9 and TRBJ2-3; D might be TRBD1 (6 bases). The V end lost 2 bases, the J end lost 13 bases, and 19 bases lay between the germline ends. The CDR3 has 14 amino acids. Germline lookup yields CDR1 SEHNR and CDR2 FQNEAQ (reference sequence).

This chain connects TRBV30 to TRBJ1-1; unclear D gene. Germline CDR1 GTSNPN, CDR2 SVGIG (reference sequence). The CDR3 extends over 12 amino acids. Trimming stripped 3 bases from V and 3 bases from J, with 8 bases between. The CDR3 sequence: CAWREDYTEAFF. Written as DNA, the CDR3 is TGTGCCTGGAGAGAGGACTACACTGAAGCTTTCTTT.

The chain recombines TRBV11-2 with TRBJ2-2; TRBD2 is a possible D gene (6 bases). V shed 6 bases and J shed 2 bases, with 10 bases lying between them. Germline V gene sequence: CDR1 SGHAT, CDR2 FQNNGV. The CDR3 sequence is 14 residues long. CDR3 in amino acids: CASSPGVNTGELFF. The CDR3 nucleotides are TGTGCCAGCAGTCCGGGAGTTAACACCGGGGAGCTGTTTTTT. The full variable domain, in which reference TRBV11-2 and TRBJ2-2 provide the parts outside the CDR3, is EAGVAQSPRYKIIEKRQSVAFWCNPISGHATLYWYQQILGQGPKLLIQFQNNGVVDDSQLPKDRFSAERLKGVDSTLKIQPAKLEDSAVYLCASSPGVNTGELFFGEGSRLTVL.

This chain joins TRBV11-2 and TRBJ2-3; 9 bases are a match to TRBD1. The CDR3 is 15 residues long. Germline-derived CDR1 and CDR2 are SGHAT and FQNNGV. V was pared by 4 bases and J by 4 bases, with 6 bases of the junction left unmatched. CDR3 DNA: TGTGCCAGCAGCTGGGGGGACAGGGCGGCAGATACGCAGTATTTT. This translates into CASSWGDRAADTQYF.

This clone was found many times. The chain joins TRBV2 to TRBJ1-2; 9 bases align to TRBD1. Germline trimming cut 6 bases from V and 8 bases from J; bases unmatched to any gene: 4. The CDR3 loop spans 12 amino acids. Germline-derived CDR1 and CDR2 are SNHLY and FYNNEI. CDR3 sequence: CASRNRGPGYTF. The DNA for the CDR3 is TGTGCCAGCAGGAACAGGGGGCCCGGCTACACCTTC.

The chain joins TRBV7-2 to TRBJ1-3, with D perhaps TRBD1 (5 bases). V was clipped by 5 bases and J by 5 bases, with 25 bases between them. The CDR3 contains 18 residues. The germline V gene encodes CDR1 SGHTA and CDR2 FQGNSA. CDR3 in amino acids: CASSHGYRGISARNTIYF. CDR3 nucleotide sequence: TGTGCCAGCAGCCACGGGTATCGGGGGATTTCTGCTAGAAACACCATATATTTT.

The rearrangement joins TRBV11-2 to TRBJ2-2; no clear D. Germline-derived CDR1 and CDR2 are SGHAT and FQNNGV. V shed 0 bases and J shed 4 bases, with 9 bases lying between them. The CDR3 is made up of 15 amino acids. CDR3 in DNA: TGTGCCAGCAGCTTAGATGTACGGTTCACCGGGGAGCTGTTTTTT. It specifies CASSLDVRFTGELFF.

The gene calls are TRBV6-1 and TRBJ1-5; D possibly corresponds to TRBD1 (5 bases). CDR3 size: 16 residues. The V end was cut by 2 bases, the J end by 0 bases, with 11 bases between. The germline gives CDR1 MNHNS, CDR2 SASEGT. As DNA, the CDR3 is TGTGCCAGCAGTGAAAGGGTAGGGGTTAGCAATCAGCCCCAGCATTTT. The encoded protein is CASSERVGVSNQPQHF.